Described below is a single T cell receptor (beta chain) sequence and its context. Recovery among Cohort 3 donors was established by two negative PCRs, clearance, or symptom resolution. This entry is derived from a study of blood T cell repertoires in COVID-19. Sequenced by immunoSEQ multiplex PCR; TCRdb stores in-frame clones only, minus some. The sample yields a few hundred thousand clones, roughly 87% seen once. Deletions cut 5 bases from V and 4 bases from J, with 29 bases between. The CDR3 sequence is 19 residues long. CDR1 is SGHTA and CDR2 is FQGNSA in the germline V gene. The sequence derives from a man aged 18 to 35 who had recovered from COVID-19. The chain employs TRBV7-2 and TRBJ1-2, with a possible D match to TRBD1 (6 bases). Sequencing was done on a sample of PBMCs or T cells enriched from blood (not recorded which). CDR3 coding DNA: TGTGCCAGCAGCACTCTCCCTCAGGGGCCCCGCTCAAACTTCTATGGCTACACCTTC. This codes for CASSTLPQGPRSNFYGYTF.